This T cell receptor (beta chain) was obtained from a study of shared clonotypes between healthy human individuals. Study summary: The people who gave samples were a couple of women and three men aged 18 to 49. General study points: Rarefaction revealed incomplete sorted-subset sequencing despite large depth.

This clone was recorded a few times. Antigen: not known. Other DNA variants within this sample encode the same CDR3. Investigators spread the genomic DNA of each subset evenly over several immunoSEQ plates. The data were produced by immunoSEQ multiplex PCR, yet TCRdb's version contains in-frame clones alone and is incomplete. Of 300,000 or so clones detected, under 80% appear once; the ten largest clones hold about 9.4%. Adults of Caucasian background living in Nashville, Tennessee made up all donors. The germline V gene encodes CDR1 SGHAT and CDR2 FQNNGV. This CDR3 is 15 amino acids long. Trimming pared 0 bases from V and 3 bases from J, leaving 9 bases between.

This clonotype was obtained from a man between 25 and 39 years old in good health. Sequenced material: memory CD4+ T cells sorted from blood. The subset: CD45RA-negative fraction. This rearrangement joins TRBV11-2 to TRBJ2-1; D unresolved. The CDR3 DNA reads TGTGCCAGCAGCTTAGAAAGAACTAACTACAATGAGCAGTTCTTC. This encodes CASSLERTNYNEQFF.